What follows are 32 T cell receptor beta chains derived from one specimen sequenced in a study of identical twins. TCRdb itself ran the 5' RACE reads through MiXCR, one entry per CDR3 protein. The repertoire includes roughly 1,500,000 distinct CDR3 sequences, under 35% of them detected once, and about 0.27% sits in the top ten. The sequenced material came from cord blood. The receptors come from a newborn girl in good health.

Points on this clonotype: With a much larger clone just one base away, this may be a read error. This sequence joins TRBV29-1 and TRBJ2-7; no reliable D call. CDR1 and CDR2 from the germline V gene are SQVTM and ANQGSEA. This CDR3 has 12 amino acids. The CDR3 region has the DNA TGCAGCGTTTCTGACTCAGCCTACGGGCAGTACTTC. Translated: CSVSDSAYGQYF.

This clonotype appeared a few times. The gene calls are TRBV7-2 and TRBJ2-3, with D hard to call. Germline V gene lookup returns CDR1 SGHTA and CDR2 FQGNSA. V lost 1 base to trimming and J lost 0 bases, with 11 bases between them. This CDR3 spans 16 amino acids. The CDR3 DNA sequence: TGTGCCAGCAGCTTAGTGTCTCTACTTAGCACAGATACGCAGTATTTT. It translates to CASSLVSLLSTDTQYF.

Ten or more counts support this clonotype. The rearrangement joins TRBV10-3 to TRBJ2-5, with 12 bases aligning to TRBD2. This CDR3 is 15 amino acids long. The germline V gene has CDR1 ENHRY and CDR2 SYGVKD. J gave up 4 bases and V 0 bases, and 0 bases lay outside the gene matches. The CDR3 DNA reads TGTGCCATCAGTGAGTCGACTAGCGGGAGAGAGACCCAGTACTTC. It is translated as CAISESTSGRETQYF.

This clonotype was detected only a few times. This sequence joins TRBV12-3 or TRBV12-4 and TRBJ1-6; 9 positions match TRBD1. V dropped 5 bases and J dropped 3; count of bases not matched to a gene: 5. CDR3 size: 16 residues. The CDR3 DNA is TGTGCCAGCAGTCCCGGGACAGGGTTCTATAATTCACCCCTCCACTTT. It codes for CASSPGTGFYNSPLHF.

The CDR3 protein is CASSLALSHNEQFF. The CDR3 DNA follows: TGTGCCAGCAGCTTAGCGCTAAGTCACAATGAGCAGTTCTTC. This sequence joins TRBV7-2 and TRBJ2-1; no reliable D call. The CDR3 loop spans 14 amino acids. Germline V gene sequence: CDR1 SGHTA, CDR2 FQGNSA. The V gene lost 0 bases and the J gene lost 5 bases, with 8 bases spanning the gap.

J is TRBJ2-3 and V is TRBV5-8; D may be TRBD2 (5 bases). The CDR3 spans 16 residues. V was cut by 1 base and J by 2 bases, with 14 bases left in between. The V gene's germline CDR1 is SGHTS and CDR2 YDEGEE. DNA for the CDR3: TGTGCCAGCAGCTTGCTAGCTAACCCGAACACAGATACGCAGTATTTT. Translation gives CASSLLANPNTDTQYF.

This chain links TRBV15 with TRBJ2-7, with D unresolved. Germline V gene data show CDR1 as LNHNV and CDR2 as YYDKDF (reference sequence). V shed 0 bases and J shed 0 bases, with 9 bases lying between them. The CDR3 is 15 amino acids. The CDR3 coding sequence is TGTGCCACCAGCAGAGATAGGACGGACTCCTACGAGCAGTACTTC. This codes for CATSRDRTDSYEQYF.

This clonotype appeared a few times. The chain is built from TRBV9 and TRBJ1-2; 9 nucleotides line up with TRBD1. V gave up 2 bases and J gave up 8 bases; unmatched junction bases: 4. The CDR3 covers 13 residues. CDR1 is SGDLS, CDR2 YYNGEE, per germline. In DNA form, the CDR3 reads TGTGCCAGCAGCGTGGGACAGGGAGGGGGCTACACCTTC. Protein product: CASSVGQGGGYTF.

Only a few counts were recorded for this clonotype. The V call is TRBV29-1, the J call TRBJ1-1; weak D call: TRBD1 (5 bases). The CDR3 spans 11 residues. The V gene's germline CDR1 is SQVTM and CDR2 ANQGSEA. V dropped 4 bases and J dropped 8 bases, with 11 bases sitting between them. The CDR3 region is CSVVRGREAFF. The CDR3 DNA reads TGCAGCGTTGTAAGGGGTCGGGAAGCTTTCTTT. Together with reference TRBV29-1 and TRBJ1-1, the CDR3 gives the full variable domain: SAVISQKPSRDICQRGTSLTIQCQVDSQVTMMFWYRQQPGQSLTLIATANQGSEATYESGFVIDKFPISRPNLTFSTLTVSNMSPEDSSIYLCSVVRGREAFFGQGTRLTVV.

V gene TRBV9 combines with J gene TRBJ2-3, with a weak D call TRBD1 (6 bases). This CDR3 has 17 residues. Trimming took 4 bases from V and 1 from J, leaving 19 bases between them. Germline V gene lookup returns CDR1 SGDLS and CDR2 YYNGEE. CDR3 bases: TGTGCCAGCAGCCCAGCGGTACCAGGGGTGGGCACAGATACGCAGTATTTT. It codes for CASSPAVPGVGTDTQYF.

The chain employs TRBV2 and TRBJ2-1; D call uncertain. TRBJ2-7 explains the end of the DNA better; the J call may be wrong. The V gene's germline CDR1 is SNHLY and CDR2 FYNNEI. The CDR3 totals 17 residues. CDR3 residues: CASSEAHTSTLYNEQYF. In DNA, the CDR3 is TGTGCCAGCAGTGAAGCGCATACCTCGACACTCTACAATGAGCAGTACTTC.

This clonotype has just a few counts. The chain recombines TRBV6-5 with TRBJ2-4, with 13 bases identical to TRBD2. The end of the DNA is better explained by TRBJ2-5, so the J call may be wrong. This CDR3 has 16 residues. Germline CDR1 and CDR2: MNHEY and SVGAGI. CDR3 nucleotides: TGTGCCAGCAGTTACTCCCGACTAGCGGGAGGAGAGACCCAGTACTTC. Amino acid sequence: CASSYSRLAGGETQYF.

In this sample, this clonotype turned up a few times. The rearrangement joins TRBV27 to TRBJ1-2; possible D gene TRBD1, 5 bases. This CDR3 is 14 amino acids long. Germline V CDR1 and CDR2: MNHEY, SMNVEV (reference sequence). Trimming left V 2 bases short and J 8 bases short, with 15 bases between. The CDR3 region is CASSLRGGTMGYTF. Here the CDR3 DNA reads TGTGCCAGCAGTTTACGGGGAGGGACTATGGGCTACACCTTC.

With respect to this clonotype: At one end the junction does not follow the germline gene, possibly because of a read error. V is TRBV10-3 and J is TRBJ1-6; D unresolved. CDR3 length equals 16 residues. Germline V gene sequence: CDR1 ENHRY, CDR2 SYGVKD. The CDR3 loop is CAISLGPSSHNSPLHF. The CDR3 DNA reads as TGTGCCATCAGCCTAGGGCCGAGCTCCCATAATTCACCCCTCCACTTT.

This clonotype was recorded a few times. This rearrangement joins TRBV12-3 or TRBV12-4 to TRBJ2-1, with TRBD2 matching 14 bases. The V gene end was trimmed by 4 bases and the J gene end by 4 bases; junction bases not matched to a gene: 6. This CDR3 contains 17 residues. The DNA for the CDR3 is TGTGCCAGCAGTTCGACTAGCGGGAGGGCCAATTACAATGAGCAGTTCTTC. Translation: CASSSTSGRANYNEQFF.

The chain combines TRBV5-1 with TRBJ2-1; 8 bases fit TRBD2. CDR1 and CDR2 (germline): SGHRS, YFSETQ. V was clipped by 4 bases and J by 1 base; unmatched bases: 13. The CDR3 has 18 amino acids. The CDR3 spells CASSPMTVREVSYNEQFF. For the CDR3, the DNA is TGCGCCAGCAGCCCGATGACAGTGCGGGAGGTTTCCTACAATGAGCAGTTCTTC.

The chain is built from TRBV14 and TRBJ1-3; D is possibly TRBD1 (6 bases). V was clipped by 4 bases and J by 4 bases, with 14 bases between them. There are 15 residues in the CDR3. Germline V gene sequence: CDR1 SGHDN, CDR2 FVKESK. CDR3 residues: CASSRTGPFGNTIYF. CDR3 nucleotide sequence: TGTGCCAGCAGCCGAACAGGGCCCTTCGGAAACACCATATATTTT.

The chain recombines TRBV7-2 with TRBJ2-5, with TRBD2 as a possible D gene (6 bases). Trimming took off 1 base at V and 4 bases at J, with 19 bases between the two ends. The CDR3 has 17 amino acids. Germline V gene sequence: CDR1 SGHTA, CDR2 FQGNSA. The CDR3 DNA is TGTGCCAGCAGCTTAGTCCTTTTAGCGGTTCACCGAGAGACCCAGTACTTC. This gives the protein CASSLVLLAVHRETQYF.

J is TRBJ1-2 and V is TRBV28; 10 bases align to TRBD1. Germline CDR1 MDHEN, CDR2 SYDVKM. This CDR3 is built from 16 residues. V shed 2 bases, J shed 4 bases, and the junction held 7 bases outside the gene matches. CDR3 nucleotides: TGTGCCAGCAGTTTAATCCTCCGACAGGGGGCCTATGGCTACACCTTC. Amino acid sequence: CASSLILRQGAYGYTF.

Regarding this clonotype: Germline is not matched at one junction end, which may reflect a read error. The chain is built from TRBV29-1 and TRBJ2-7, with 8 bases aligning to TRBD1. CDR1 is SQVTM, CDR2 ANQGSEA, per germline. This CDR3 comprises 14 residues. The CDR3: CGVEDGTGYYEQYF. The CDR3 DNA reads TGCGGCGTTGAAGATGGGACAGGCTACTACGAGCAGTACTTC.

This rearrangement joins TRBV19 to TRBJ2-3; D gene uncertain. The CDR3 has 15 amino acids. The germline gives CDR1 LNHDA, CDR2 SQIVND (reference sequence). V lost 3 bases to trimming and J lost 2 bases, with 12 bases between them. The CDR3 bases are TGTGCCAGTAGTATTGCTAGTCCCTACACAGATACGCAGTATTTT. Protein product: CASSIASPYTDTQYF.

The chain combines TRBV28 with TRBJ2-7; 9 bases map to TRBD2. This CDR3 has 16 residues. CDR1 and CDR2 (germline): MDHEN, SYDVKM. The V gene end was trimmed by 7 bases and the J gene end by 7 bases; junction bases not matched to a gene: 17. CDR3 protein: CASNPSSGKFYNEQYF. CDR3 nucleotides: TGTGCCAGCAACCCATCTAGCGGGAAATTCTACAATGAGCAGTACTTC.

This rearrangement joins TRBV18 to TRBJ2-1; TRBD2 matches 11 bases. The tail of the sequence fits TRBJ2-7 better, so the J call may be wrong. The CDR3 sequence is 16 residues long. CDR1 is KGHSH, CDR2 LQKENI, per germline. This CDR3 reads CASSLQGTSGYNEQYF. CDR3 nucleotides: TGTGCCAGCTCACTGCAGGGGACTAGCGGATACAATGAGCAGTACTTC.

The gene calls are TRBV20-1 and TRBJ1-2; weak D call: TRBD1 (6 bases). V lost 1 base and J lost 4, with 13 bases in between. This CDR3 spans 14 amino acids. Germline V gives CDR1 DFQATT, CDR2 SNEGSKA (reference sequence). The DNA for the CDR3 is TGCAGTGCTAGAGTCCACAGGGAGGCCTATGGCTACACCTTC. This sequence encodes CSARVHREAYGYTF.

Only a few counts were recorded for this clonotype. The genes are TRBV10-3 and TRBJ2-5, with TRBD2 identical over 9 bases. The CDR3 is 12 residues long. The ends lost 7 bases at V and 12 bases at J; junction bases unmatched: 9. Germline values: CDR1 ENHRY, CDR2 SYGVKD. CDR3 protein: CAITGAGGKEYF. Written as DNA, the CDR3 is TGTGCCATCACGGGAGCGGGGGGTAAGGAGTACTTC.

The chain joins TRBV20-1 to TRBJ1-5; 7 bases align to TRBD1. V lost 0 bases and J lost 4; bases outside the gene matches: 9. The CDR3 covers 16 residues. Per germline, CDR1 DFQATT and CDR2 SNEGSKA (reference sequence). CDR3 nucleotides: TGCAGTGCTAGAGATTGGTACAGGGGCTCAAATCAGCCCCAGCATTTT. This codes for CSARDWYRGSNQPQHF.

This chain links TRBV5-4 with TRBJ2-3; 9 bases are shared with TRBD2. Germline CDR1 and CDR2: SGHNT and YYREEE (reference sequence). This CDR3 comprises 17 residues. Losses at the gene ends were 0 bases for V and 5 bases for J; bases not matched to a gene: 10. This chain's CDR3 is CASSLESLRGGKDTQYF. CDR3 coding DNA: TGTGCCAGCAGCTTGGAATCGTTGCGGGGGGGCAAAGATACGCAGTATTTT. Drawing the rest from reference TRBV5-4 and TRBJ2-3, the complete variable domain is ETGVTQSPTHLIKTRGQQVTLRCSSQSGHNTVSWYQQALGQGPQFIFQYYREEENGRGNFPPRFSGLQFPNYSSELNVNALELDDSALYLCASSLESLRGGKDTQYFGPGTRLTVL.

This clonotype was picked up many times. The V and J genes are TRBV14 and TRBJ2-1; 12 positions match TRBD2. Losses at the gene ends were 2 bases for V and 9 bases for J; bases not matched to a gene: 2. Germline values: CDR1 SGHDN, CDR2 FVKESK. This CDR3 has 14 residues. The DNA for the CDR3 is TGTGCCAGCAGCCAACTAGCGGGAGGGCTTGAGCAGTTCTTC. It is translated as CASSQLAGGLEQFF.

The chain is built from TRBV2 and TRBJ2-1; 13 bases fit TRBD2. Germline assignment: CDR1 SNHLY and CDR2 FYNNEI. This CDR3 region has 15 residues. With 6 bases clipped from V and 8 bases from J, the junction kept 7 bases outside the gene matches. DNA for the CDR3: TGTGCCAGCAGGACGACTAGCGGGGGGACACATGAGCAGTTCTTC. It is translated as CASRTTSGGTHEQFF.

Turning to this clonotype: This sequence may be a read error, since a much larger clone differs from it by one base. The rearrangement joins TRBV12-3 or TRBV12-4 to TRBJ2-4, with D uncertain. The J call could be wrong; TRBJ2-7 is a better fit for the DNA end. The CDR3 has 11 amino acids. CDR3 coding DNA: TGTGTCAGCAGTTTAAGGGTCGAGCAGTACTTC. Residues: CVSSLRVEQYF.

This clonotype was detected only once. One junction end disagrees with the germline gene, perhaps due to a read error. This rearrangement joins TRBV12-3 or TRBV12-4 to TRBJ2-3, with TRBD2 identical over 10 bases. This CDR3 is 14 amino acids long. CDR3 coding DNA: TGTGTCAGCAGTTTAGGACTAGCGGCAGATACGCAGTATTTT. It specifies CVSSLGLAADTQYF.

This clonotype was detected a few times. The CDR3 sequence: CATSGWTRALNEKLFF. In DNA form, the CDR3 reads TGTGCCACCAGCGGATGGACAAGGGCCCTAAATGAAAAACTGTTTTTT. V gene TRBV15 combines with J gene TRBJ1-4, with a possible D match to TRBD1 (5 bases). The CDR3 loop spans 16 amino acids. The germline CDR1 and CDR2 sequences are LNHNV and YYDKDF (reference sequence). V gave up 5 bases and J gave up 5 bases, with 18 bases separating them.